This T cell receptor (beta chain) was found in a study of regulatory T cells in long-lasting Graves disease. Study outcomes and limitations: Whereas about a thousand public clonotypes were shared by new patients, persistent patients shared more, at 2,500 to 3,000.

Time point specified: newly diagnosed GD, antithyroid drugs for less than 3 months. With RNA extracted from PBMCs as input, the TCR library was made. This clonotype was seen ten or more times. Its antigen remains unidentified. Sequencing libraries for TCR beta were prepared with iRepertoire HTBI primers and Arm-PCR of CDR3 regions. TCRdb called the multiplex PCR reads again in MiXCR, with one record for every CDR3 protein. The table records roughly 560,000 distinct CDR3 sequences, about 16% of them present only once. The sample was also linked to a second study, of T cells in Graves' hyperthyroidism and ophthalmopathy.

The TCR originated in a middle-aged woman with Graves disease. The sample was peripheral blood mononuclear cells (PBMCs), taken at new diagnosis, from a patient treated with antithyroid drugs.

CDR3: CSVELGGPYNEQFF. The CDR3 region has the DNA TGCAGCGTTGAGCTAGGCGGGCCCTACAATGAGCAGTTCTTC. V gene TRBV29-1 combines with J gene TRBJ2-1; TRBD2 is a possible D gene (5 bases). CDR3 length: 14 residues. Germline lookup yields CDR1 SQVTM and CDR2 ANQGSEA. V dropped 3 bases and J dropped 2 bases, with 11 bases sitting between them.